This entry lists 14 T cell receptor beta chains sequenced from one sample in a study of CD8+ T cells in alopecia areata. cDNA reverse transcribed from extracted RNA served as the sequencing template. The method was immunoSEQ multiplex PCR; TCRdb's version includes in-frame clones alone and lacks a portion of them. The table lists about 160,000 clones, over 70% of them singletons. The sample here was CD8+ T cells sorted from blood, taken at week 0. These receptors came from a human donor with alopecia areata.

This clone appeared a single time. The chain employs TRBV28 and TRBJ2-7; D remains unclear. Trimming removed 0 bases from V and 4 bases from J, with 4 bases in between. Per the germline V gene, CDR1 is MDHEN and CDR2 is SYDVKM. The CDR3 has 12 residues. CDR3 in amino acids: CASSLWGYEQYF. In DNA form, the CDR3 reads TGTGCCAGCAGTTTATGGGGGTACGAGCAGTACTTC.

With respect to this clone: Germline is not matched at one junction end, which may reflect a read error. The V call is TRBV7-7, the J call TRBJ2-5; possible D gene TRBD2, 5 bases. Germline loops: CDR1 SSHAT, CDR2 FNYEAQ (reference sequence). The CDR3 loop spans 14 amino acids. The CDR3: CASSLASLQETQYF. CDR3 coding DNA: TGTGCTAGCAGCTTAGCGTCCTTACAAGAGACCCAGTACTTC.

The rearrangement links TRBV19 to TRBJ2-3; no firm D call. CDR3 length: 14 residues. Trimming stripped 4 bases from V and 1 base from J, with 9 bases between. Germline CDR1 reads LNHDA; CDR2 reads SQIVND (reference sequence). The CDR3 loop reads CASSTLDGTDTQYF. The CDR3 nucleotides read TGTGCCAGTAGTACCCTAGACGGCACAGATACGCAGTATTTT.

This chain connects TRBV29-1 to TRBJ2-2; D is unclear. This CDR3 is 14 amino acids long. From germline, CDR1 is SQVTM and CDR2 ANQGSEA. Deletions cut 1 base from V and 4 bases from J, with 10 bases between. Here the CDR3 reads CSVEVNIGTGELFF. CDR3 bases: TGCAGCGTTGAAGTTAACATAGGCACCGGGGAGCTGTTTTTT.

This chain uses TRBV2 with TRBJ2-1; D is undetermined. Per the germline V gene, CDR1 is SNHLY and CDR2 is FYNNEI. V was trimmed by 7 bases and J by 10 bases, leaving 17 bases between them. The CDR3 is 13 amino acids. CDR3 coding DNA: TGTGCCAGCACTCTGGACCCGGCCGGCGAGCAGTTCTTC. This codes for CASTLDPAGEQFF.

In DNA form, the CDR3 reads TGCAGCGTTGAAATGGGGGGGTACTATGGCTACACCTTC. Its protein product is CSVEMGGYYGYTF. V usage is TRBV29-1 and J usage is TRBJ1-2; D is possibly TRBD1 (5 bases). V lost 2 bases and J 3 bases, leaving 10 bases between the germline ends. Germline V gene data show CDR1 as SQVTM and CDR2 as ANQGSEA. This CDR3 region has 13 residues.

The J gene is TRBJ1-5, the V gene TRBV27; the D is unclear. Germline values: CDR1 MNHEY, CDR2 SMNVEV (reference sequence). The CDR3 covers 13 residues. Trimming took off 0 bases at V and 9 bases at J, with 9 bases between the two ends. CDR3 loop: CASSLSSRAPQHF. CDR3 sequence (DNA): TGTGCCAGCAGTTTATCTTCGAGGGCGCCCCAGCATTTT.

The chain employs TRBV4-1 and TRBJ2-1; maybe TRBD2 (6 bases). Trimming shortened V by 8 bases and J by 7 bases, and 12 bases separated the two germline ends. The CDR3 extends over 12 amino acids. The germline CDR1 and CDR2 sequences are MGHRA and YSYEKL. Written as DNA, the CDR3 is TGCGCCAGCCTGGGACTCCCAAATGAGCAGTTCTTC. This gives the protein CASLGLPNEQFF.

The J gene is TRBJ1-5, the V gene TRBV25-1; weak D call: TRBD1 (5 bases). The CDR3 runs 15 residues. CDR1 is MGHDK and CDR2 is SYGVNS in the germline V gene. Trimming removed 2 bases at V and 1 base at J, with 9 bases between. CDR3 DNA sequence: TGTGCCAGCAGTGAAGGGACCGTCAGCAATCAGCCCCAGCATTTT. The encoded protein is CASSEGTVSNQPQHF.

This clone is a singleton in its sample. As DNA, the CDR3 is TGCGCCAGCAGCTTGGTGGGGGTAAGCTCCTACAATGAGCAGTTCTTC. Translated: CASSLVGVSSYNEQFF. V is TRBV5-1 and J is TRBJ2-1; D may match TRBD1 or TRBD2 (5 bases each). The CDR3 is 16 amino acids. Germline CDR1 reads SGHRS; CDR2 reads YFSETQ. Trimming cost V 0 bases and J 0 bases, with 10 bases left between them.

The genes are TRBV15 and TRBJ2-5; no clear D gene. V was shortened by 1 base and J by 4 bases, with 10 bases between the two germline ends. CDR1 LNHNV and CDR2 YYDKDF come from the germline V gene (reference sequence). The CDR3 has 14 amino acids. The CDR3 loop is CATSRADTSETQYF. The CDR3 region has the DNA TGTGCCACCAGCAGAGCGGATACATCAGAGACCCAGTACTTC. Full variable domain (missing parts from reference TRBV15 and TRBJ2-5): DAMVIQNPRYQVTQFGKPVTLSCSQTLNHNVMYWYQQKSSQAPKLLFHYYDKDFNNEADTPDNFQSRRPNTSFCFLDIRSPGLGDTAMYLCATSRADTSETQYFGPGTRLLVL.

The V call is TRBV29-1, the J call TRBJ2-7; D gene ambiguous. CDR1 and CDR2 from the germline V gene are SQVTM and ANQGSEA. CDR3 size: 14 residues. Between the trimmed V and J ends, which lost 3 bases and 2 bases, there was a span of 14 bases. The CDR3 nucleotides are TGCAGCGTTGAGTTCCCCCCCAACCCCTACGAGCAGTACTTC. Protein product: CSVEFPPNPYEQYF.

This clone was seen only once. V and J are TRBV9 and TRBJ2-7, with 8 bases fitting TRBD2. The ends lost 1 base at V and 7 bases at J; junction bases unmatched: 7. The germline V gene has CDR1 SGDLS and CDR2 YYNGEE. This CDR3 region has 14 residues. DNA of the CDR3: TGTGCCAGCAGCGTAAGCGGGGGCCGGGGAGAGCAGTACTTC. Translating gives CASSVSGGRGEQYF. Using reference TRBV9 and TRBJ2-7 for the parts outside the CDR3, the full variable domain is DSGVTQTPKHLITATGQRVTLRCSPRSGDLSVYWYQQSLDQGLQFLIQYYNGEERAKGNILERFSAQQFPDLHSELNLSSLELGDSALYFCASSVSGGRGEQYFGPGTRLTVT.

This rearrangement joins TRBV15 to TRBJ2-3, with TRBD2 identical over 7 bases. Germline values: CDR1 LNHNV, CDR2 YYDKDF (reference sequence). Trimming removed 0 bases from V and 6 bases from J; junction bases left unmatched: 9. The CDR3 consists of 16 residues. The CDR3 nucleotides read TGTGCCACCAGCAGAGATCGACTAGCCCTCGGGGATACGCAGTATTTT. This translates into CATSRDRLALGDTQYF.